Listed below are T cell receptor beta chains from one sample, sequenced in a study of OX40 agonist ivuxolimab in advanced cancers. Assay used: immunoSEQ multiplex PCR; TCRdb lists only in-frame clones, some missing. The table includes some 90,000 clones, around 90% detected once. The sample in question was CD4+ or CD8+ T cells sorted from blood, obtained in a trial of the OX40 agonist ivuxolimab. These receptors were obtained from an adult with an advanced solid tumor such as melanoma, head and neck, liver or kidney cancer. Both conserved end residues are part of each CDR3. The D gene is left open where the match is weak. Clone size appears in some rows only: once, few, many, or a class for an expanded clone.

>TRBJ1-1|TRBV7-8|NA|NA
CASSFEGSREAFF
TGTGCCAGCAGCTTCGAGGGATCCCGAGAAGCTTTCTTT
>TRBJ2-7|TRBV2|NA|NA
CASSEAPRQSLSYEQYF
TGTGCCAGCAGTGAAGCGCCTCGGCAGTCCCTATCCTACGAGCAGTACTTC
>TRBJ2-7|TRBV6-1|NA|TRBD2
CASSDFSGSYEQYF
TGTGCCAGCAGTGATTTTAGCGGGAGTTACGAGCAGTACTTC
>TRBJ1-1|TRBV14|once|NA
CASSRYSGTSNTEAFF
TGTGCCAGCAGCCGCTATTCCGGGACATCGAACACTGAAGCTTTCTTT
>TRBJ2-1|TRBV6-1|once|NA
CASRDTYEQFF
TGTGCCAGCCGGGACACCTATGAGCAGTTCTTC
>TRBJ1-1|TRBV11-3|NA|NA
CASSFGNTEAFF
TGTGCCAGCAGCTTTGGGAACACTGAAGCTTTCTTT
>TRBJ2-1|TRBV19|NA|NA
CASSIGWGSHYNEQFF
TGTGCCAGTAGTATAGGCTGGGGGAGTCACTACAATGAGCAGTTCTTC
>TRBJ2-5|TRBV30|NA|NA
CAWSVRGKMYQETQYF
TGTGCCTGGAGTGTAAGAGGGAAGATGTACCAAGAGACCCAGTACTTC
>TRBJ1-1|TRBV27|NA|NA
CASSSPRGARTEAFF
TGTGCCAGCAGTTCCCCCCGGGGGGCCCGGACTGAAGCTTTCTTT
>TRBJ1-5|TRBV27|NA|TRBD1
CASRTDRYSNQPQHF
TGTGCCAGCAGGACGGACAGGTATAGCAATCAGCCCCAGCATTTT
>TRBJ1-6|TRBV5-5|NA|TRBD1
CASSLAGTGLVYNSPLHF
TGTGCCAGCAGCTTGGCCGGGACAGGGCTTGTCTATAATTCACCCCTCCACTTT
>TRBJ2-2|TRBV19|few|NA
CASSIGNTGELFF
TGTGCCAGTAGTATAGGGAACACCGGGGAGCTGTTTTTT
>TRBJ2-4|TRBV27|NA|TRBD2
CASRPSLAWRGEAKNIQYF
TGTGCCAGCAGACCGTCCCTAGCATGGCGGGGGGAGGCCAAAAACATTCAGTACTTC
>TRBJ2-7|TRBV13|few|NA
CASSFSSGHYEQYF
TGTGCCAGCAGCTTTAGCTCAGGGCACTACGAGCAGTACTTC
>TRBJ1-1|TRBV7-2|NA|NA
CASSLSSEGEAFF
TGTGCCAGCAGCTTAAGCTCGGAAGGTGAAGCTTTCTTT
>TRBJ2-5|TRBV15|NA|NA
CATSRDILEIRETQYF
TGTGCCACCAGCAGAGATATACTAGAGATAAGAGAGACCCAGTACTTC
>TRBJ1-2|TRBV5-1|NA|NA
CASSATPGAGNYGYTF
TGCGCCAGCAGCGCGACTCCGGGGGCCGGGAACTATGGCTACACCTTC
>TRBJ2-7|TRBV28|NA|TRBD1
CASSPQGAGDEQYF
TGTGCCAGCAGCCCCCAGGGGGCTGGGGACGAGCAGTACTTC
>TRBJ2-3|TRBV30|once|TRBD1
CAWRYRTGTRTDTQYF
TGTGCCTGGAGATACAGGACAGGGACCCGCACAGATACGCAGTATTTT
>TRBJ2-1|TRBV9|NA|NA
CASSVGTGPYNEQFF
TGTGCCAGCAGCGTAGGAACAGGGCCCTACAATGAGCAGTTCTTC
>TRBJ1-5|TRBV19|few|NA
CASRQNSNQPQHF
TGTGCCTCGAGGCAAAATAGCAATCAGCCCCAGCATTTT
>TRBJ2-7|TRBV7-2|NA|TRBD2
CASSSTSGSYEQYF
TGTGCCAGCAGTTCCACTAGCGGGAGTTACGAGCAGTACTTC
>TRBJ1-1|TRBV27|NA|NA
CASSLLSRAEAFF
TGTGCCAGCAGTTTATTAAGCAGGGCGGAAGCTTTCTTT
>TRBJ2-7|TRBV7-9|NA|NA
CASSFAFDEQYF
TGTGCCAGCAGCTTTGCTTTCGACGAGCAGTACTTC
>TRBJ2-5|TRBV9|NA|NA
CASSVVEGAQETQYF
TGTGCCAGCAGCGTAGTGGAGGGAGCACAAGAGACCCAGTACTTC
>TRBJ2-7|TRBV19|NA|NA
CASSITSSYEQYF
TGTGCCAGTAGTATTACAAGCTCCTACGAGCAGTACTTC
>TRBJ2-7|TRBV27|NA|NA
CASSLGRRMTYEQYF
TGTGCCAGCAGTTTAGGCAGGAGGATGACCTACGAGCAGTACTTC
>TRBJ1-5|TRBV27|NA|NA
CASSWGLGNQPQHF
TGTGCCAGCAGTTGGGGTTTAGGCAATCAGCCCCAGCATTTT
>TRBJ1-5|TRBV27|NA|NA
CASSYSGEVQPQHF
TGTGCCAGCAGTTATTCGGGGGAGGTTCAGCCCCAGCATTTT
>TRBJ1-2|TRBV6-6|NA|NA
CASSSARVGSGYGYTF
TGTGCCAGCAGTTCGGCGAGGGTAGGGTCTGGCTATGGCTACACCTTC
>TRBJ2-7|TRBV10-3|few|NA
CAIGGPSYEQYF
TGTGCCATCGGGGGGCCCTCCTACGAGCAGTACTTC
>TRBJ2-1|TRBV5-1|once|NA
CASRPTGWGYNEQFF
TGCGCCAGCAGACCTACAGGGTGGGGCTACAATGAGCAGTTCTTC
>TRBJ2-7|TRBV7-8|once|TRBD2
CASSFSGRGYEQYF
TGTGCCAGCAGCTTTAGCGGGAGGGGTTACGAGCAGTACTTC
>TRBJ2-1|TRBV6-5|NA|NA
CASKLSVGRVDEQFF
TGTGCCAGCAAGCTATCCGTCGGGCGGGTGGATGAGCAGTTCTTC
>TRBJ2-5|TRBV15|NA|NA
CATSRDRQGQETQYF
TGTGCCACCAGCAGAGATCGCCAGGGGCAAGAGACCCAGTACTTC
>TRBJ1-2|TRBV6-1|NA|NA
CASSEGPRYGYTF
TGTGCCAGCAGTGAGGGCCCCCGATATGGCTACACCTTC
>TRBJ1-2|TRBV2|once|TRBD1
CASTIDRGNYGYTF
TGTGCCAGCACTATAGACAGGGGGAACTATGGCTACACCTTC
>TRBJ1-4|TRBV27|NA|NA
CASSPLGQSNEKLFF
TGTGCCAGCAGTCCCCTGGGACAATCTAATGAAAAACTGTTTTTT
>TRBJ2-1|TRBV20-1|NA|NA
CSAVAIDEFF
TGCAGTGCTGTAGCAATAGATGAGTTCTTC
>TRBJ2-2|TRBV6-5|NA|NA
CASSYATGELFF
TGTGCCAGCAGTTACGCCACCGGGGAGCTGTTTTTT
>TRBJ2-7|TRBV11-2|NA|NA
CASSSEWGSYEQYF
TGTGCCAGCAGTTCCGAGTGGGGCTCCTACGAGCAGTACTTC
>TRBJ2-5|TRBV27|NA|TRBD2
CASRPSGGEETQYF
TGTGCCAGCAGGCCTAGCGGGGGGGAAGAGACCCAGTACTTC
>TRBJ2-6|TRBV9|NA|NA
CASSVDSGANVLTF
TGTGCCAGCAGCGTGGACTCTGGGGCCAACGTCCTGACTTTC